The 23 T cell receptor beta chains below all came from one sample that was sequenced in a study of T cell changes during pregnancy in multiple sclerosis. Only in-frame clones appear in the TCRdb table, and some are missing; sequencing was by immunoSEQ multiplex PCR. The data show some 87,000 clones, 90% to 95% seen once. The sample here was peripheral blood, taken in the second trimester of pregnancy. The receptors derive from a female donor with multiple sclerosis, enrolled in a pregnancy study.

The CDR3 nucleotides read TGTGCCAGCAGCTCGGACTGGGGGGGCGGAAATGAGCAGTTCTTC. This codes for CASSSDWGGGNEQFF. The chain is built from TRBV7-3 and TRBJ2-1; the D gene is possibly TRBD2 (7 bases). CDR1 and CDR2 from the germline V gene are SGHTA and FQGTGA. Trimming removed 4 bases at V and 7 bases at J, with 17 bases between. This CDR3 is 15 amino acids long. Using reference TRBV7-3 and TRBJ2-1 for the parts outside the CDR3, the full variable domain is GAGVSQTPSNKVTEKGKYVELRCDPISGHTALYWYRQSLGQGPEFLIYFQGTGAADDSGLPNDRFFAVRPEGSVSTLKIQRTERGDSAVYLCASSSDWGGGNEQFFGPGTRLTVL.

The count of this clone is one. The CDR3 is CASSDYYEQYF. Written as DNA, the CDR3 is TGTGCCAGCAGCGACTACTACGAGCAGTACTTC. J is TRBJ2-7 and V is TRBV6-1; TRBD2 is a possible D gene (5 bases). Per germline, CDR1 MNHNS and CDR2 SASEGT. The V end lost 6 bases, the J end lost 3 bases, and 6 bases lay between the germline ends. This CDR3 is built from 11 residues.

The J gene is TRBJ2-1, the V gene TRBV7-9; possibly TRBD2 for D (5 bases). Germline CDR1 is SEHNR and CDR2 is FQNEAQ (reference sequence). This CDR3 is built from 15 residues. V shed 1 base and J shed 6 bases, with 13 bases lying between them. The CDR3 DNA sequence: TGTGCCAGCAGCTTAGGACCCGGGGATTTCAATGAGCAGTTCTTC. Amino acids: CASSLGPGDFNEQFF.

The chain uses TRBV7-9 and TRBJ2-2; 8 nucleotides agree with TRBD1. Germline trimming cut 1 base from V and 3 bases from J; bases unmatched to any gene: 1. The CDR3 is made up of 15 amino acids. Germline V gene data show CDR1 as SEHNR and CDR2 as FQNEAQ (reference sequence). In nucleotides, the CDR3 is TGTGCCAGCAGCTTAGGGACAGGGTACACCGGGGAGCTGTTTTTT. This encodes CASSLGTGYTGELFF.

V and J are TRBV15 and TRBJ2-7, with 9 nucleotides matching TRBD2. After removal of 0 bases from V and 3 bases from J, the junction contained 3 bases not matched to a gene. Germline V gives CDR1 LNHNV, CDR2 YYDKDF (reference sequence). This CDR3 is 15 amino acids long. In nucleotides, the CDR3 is TGTGCCACCAGCAGAGATGGGCGGGAGGGCTACGAGCAGTACTTC. Its translation: CATSRDGREGYEQYF.

The V call is TRBV7-9, the J call TRBJ1-1, with D tentatively TRBD1 (5 bases). CDR1 is SEHNR and CDR2 is FQNEAQ in the germline V gene (reference sequence). This CDR3 contains 15 residues. The V gene lost 7 bases and the J gene lost 1 base, with 16 bases spanning the gap. The CDR3 loop reads CASNLPDTTNTEAFF. The DNA of the CDR3 is TGTGCCAGCAACCTTCCGGACACAACGAACACTGAAGCTTTCTTT.

The rearrangement uses TRBV6-6 and TRBJ2-2; possibly TRBD2 for D (5 bases). V was cut by 9 bases and J by 2 bases, with 16 bases left in between. In germline, CDR1 is MNHNY, CDR2 SVGAGI (reference sequence). This CDR3 comprises 15 residues. CDR3 amino acids: CASVGGLDNTGELFF. As DNA, the CDR3 is TGTGCCAGTGTCGGCGGGCTGGATAACACCGGGGAGCTGTTTTTT.

V gene TRBV6-1 combines with J gene TRBJ2-2; no definite D call. This CDR3 comprises 14 residues. Looked up from germline, CDR1 is MNHNS and CDR2 is SASEGT. Deletions cut 6 bases from V and 2 bases from J, with 10 bases between. In nucleotides, the CDR3 is TGTGCCAGCAGCGCACTATCTAACACCGGGGAGCTGTTTTTT. Translated: CASSALSNTGELFF.

The chain joins TRBV4-1 to TRBJ2-1, with a tentative D call TRBD2 (8 bases). Germline CDR1 is MGHRA and CDR2 is YSYEKL. The CDR3 spans 15 residues. The V gene lost 0 bases and the J gene lost 7 bases, with 13 bases spanning the gap. The CDR3 DNA sequence: TGCGCCAGCAGCCAAGACGGGAGGGGGCTGAATGAGCAGTTCTTC. This translates into CASSQDGRGLNEQFF.

This sequence joins TRBV18 and TRBJ2-3; 7 bases align to TRBD1. The CDR3 runs 14 residues. J lost 1 base, V lost 6 bases, and 4 bases had no gene match. Germline CDR1 and CDR2: KGHSH and LQKENI. CDR3 loop: CASSPTGGTDTQYF. The DNA of the CDR3 is TGTGCCAGCTCCCCCACAGGGGGCACAGATACGCAGTATTTT.

In DNA, the CDR3 is TGTGCCAGCAGTTTATGGGGGACAGCGCAGTATTTT. It translates to CASSLWGTAQYF. This chain uses TRBV5-6 with TRBJ2-3; TRBD1 agrees at 7 bases. Germline V gene data show CDR1 as SGHDT and CDR2 as YYEEEE. Trimming removed 5 bases from V and 10 bases from J; junction bases left unmatched: 7. The length of the CDR3 is 12 residues.

This sequence joins TRBV18 and TRBJ2-5, with 13 bases fitting TRBD2. Germline loops: CDR1 KGHSH, CDR2 LQKENI. This CDR3 is 17 amino acids long. V was clipped by 5 bases and J by 1 base; unmatched bases: 7. Written as DNA, the CDR3 is TGTGCCAGCTCAAAACTAGCGGGAGGGCCTGGCCAAGAGACCCAGTACTTC. It encodes CASSKLAGGPGQETQYF.

V gene TRBV4-3 combines with J gene TRBJ2-2; no firm D call. The CDR3 has 16 amino acids. Germline loops: CDR1 LGHNA, CDR2 YSLEER. V lost 0 bases and J lost 4, with 12 bases in between. CDR3 sequence (DNA): TGCGCCAGCAGCCAAGATAGACTTTTCGGCACCGGGGAGCTGTTTTTT. Translating it yields CASSQDRLFGTGELFF.

This chain links TRBV6-5 with TRBJ1-2, with 8 bases that match TRBD1. The CDR3 is 15 residues long. V lost 2 bases to trimming and J lost 4 bases; unmatched junction nucleotides: 6. The germline V gene has CDR1 MNHEY and CDR2 SVGAGI. CDR3: CASSYTRTGLYGYTF. CDR3 nucleotide sequence: TGTGCCAGCAGTTACACTAGGACAGGGCTCTATGGCTACACCTTC.

The rearrangement links TRBV10-3 to TRBJ2-3; 9 bases match TRBD2. Per germline, CDR1 ENHRY and CDR2 SYGVKD. This CDR3 spans 16 amino acids. V lost 6 bases to trimming and J lost 3 bases; unmatched junction nucleotides: 10. DNA for the CDR3: TGTGCCATCAGCCCGACTAGCGGACTTGAGACAGATACGCAGTATTTT. Its translation: CAISPTSGLETDTQYF.

The V gene is TRBV2, the J gene TRBJ2-5; 14 positions match TRBD2. With V trimmed by 6 bases and J by 5 bases, 5 bases remained unmatched. CDR3 length equals 15 residues. In germline, CDR1 is SNHLY, CDR2 FYNNEI. The CDR3 reads CASRGGTSGSETQYF. In DNA form, the CDR3 reads TGTGCCAGCAGGGGGGGGACTAGCGGGAGTGAGACCCAGTACTTC.

This clone was counted a few times. This CDR3 is CASSEYGTSGSVGELFF. The CDR3 bases are TGTGCCAGCAGTGAATACGGGACTAGCGGGAGTGTCGGGGAGCTGTTTTTT. The chain uses TRBV2 and TRBJ2-2, with 14 bases fitting TRBD2. V lost 2 bases, J lost 7 bases, and 6 bases stayed unmatched. This CDR3 has 17 residues. Per germline, CDR1 SNHLY and CDR2 FYNNEI.

The rearrangement uses TRBV5-4 and TRBJ1-2; the D gene is possibly TRBD1 (6 bases). The CDR3 contains 15 residues. The V gene lost 0 bases and the J gene lost 4 bases, with 13 bases spanning the gap. Germline values: CDR1 SGHNT, CDR2 YYREEE (reference sequence). Written as DNA, the CDR3 is TGTGCCAGCAGCTTGGGTTGGGCACAGGGCTATGGCTACACCTTC. Residues: CASSLGWAQGYGYTF.

This clone turned up a few times. In DNA form, the CDR3 reads TGTGCCAGCAGCTTAGGAGAGGCAGTCGGCCATATAGCCAAAAACATTCAGTACTTC. This sequence encodes CASSLGEAVGHIAKNIQYF. The rearrangement links TRBV7-7 to TRBJ2-4, with no clear D. Germline values: CDR1 SSHAT, CDR2 FNYEAQ (reference sequence). V was pared by 1 base and J by 0 bases, with 19 bases between. CDR3 length: 19 amino acids. Supplemented by reference TRBV7-7 and TRBJ2-4, the full variable domain reads GAGVSQSPRYKVTKRGQDVTLRCDPISSHATLYWYQQALGQGPEFLTYFNYEAQPDKSGLPSDRFSAERPEGSISTLTIQRTEQRDSAMYRCASSLGEAVGHIAKNIQYFGAGTRLSVL.

The chain employs TRBV2 and TRBJ2-7; possible D gene TRBD2, 5 bases. The CDR3 runs to 12 residues. Trimming removed 6 bases at V and 4 bases at J, with 10 bases between. CDR1 and CDR2 from the germline V gene are SNHLY and FYNNEI. The CDR3 loop is CASRMDLYEQYF. The CDR3 coding sequence is TGTGCCAGCAGGATGGACTTATACGAGCAGTACTTC.

This chain connects TRBV6-1 to TRBJ2-7; 11 bases map to TRBD2. Germline V gives CDR1 MNHNS, CDR2 SASEGT. CDR3 size: 15 residues. V shed 5 bases and J 4 bases; nucleotides not matched to a gene: 7. The CDR3 region is CASSLTGTSGYEQYF. The CDR3 DNA reads as TGTGCCAGCAGTTTAACCGGGACTAGCGGTTACGAGCAGTACTTC.

The V call is TRBV29-1, the J call TRBJ2-5, with 7 nucleotides matching TRBD1. CDR1 and CDR2 (germline): SQVTM, ANQGSEA. Unmatched junction bases numbered 12, after V lost 0 bases and J lost 5 bases. The CDR3 totals 16 residues. The CDR3 nucleotides are TGCAGCGTTGAAGATCTCCGGGACAGAGGGATGGAGACCCAGTACTTC. Translated: CSVEDLRDRGMETQYF.

The rearrangement links TRBV5-1 to TRBJ1-1, with 9 positions matching TRBD1. This CDR3 is 14 amino acids long. Losses at the gene ends were 4 bases for V and 10 bases for J; bases not matched to a gene: 11. Germline V gene lookup returns CDR1 SGHRS and CDR2 YFSETQ. The CDR3 protein is CASSLRGQGDPAFF. The DNA of the CDR3 is TGCGCCAGCAGCCTCCGGGGACAGGGAGATCCAGCTTTCTTT. Full variable domain (rest looked up from reference TRBV5-1 and TRBJ1-1): KAGVTQTPRYLIKTRGQQVTLSCSPISGHRSVSWYQQTPGQGLQFLFEYFSETQRNKGNFPGRFSGRQFSNSRSEMNVSTLELGDSALYLCASSLRGQGDPAFFGQGTRLTVV.